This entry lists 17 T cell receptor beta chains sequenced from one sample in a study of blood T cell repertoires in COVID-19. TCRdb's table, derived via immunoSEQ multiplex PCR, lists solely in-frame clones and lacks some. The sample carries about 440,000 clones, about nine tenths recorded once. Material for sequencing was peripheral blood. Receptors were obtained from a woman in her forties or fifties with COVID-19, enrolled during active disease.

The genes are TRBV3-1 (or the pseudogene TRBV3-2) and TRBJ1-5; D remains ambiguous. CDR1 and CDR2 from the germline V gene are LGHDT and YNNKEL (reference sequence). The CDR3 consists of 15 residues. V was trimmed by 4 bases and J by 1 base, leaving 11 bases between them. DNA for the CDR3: TGTGCCAGCAGCCCAGACTTCGGGAGCAATCAGCCCCAGCATTTT. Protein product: CASSPDFGSNQPQHF.

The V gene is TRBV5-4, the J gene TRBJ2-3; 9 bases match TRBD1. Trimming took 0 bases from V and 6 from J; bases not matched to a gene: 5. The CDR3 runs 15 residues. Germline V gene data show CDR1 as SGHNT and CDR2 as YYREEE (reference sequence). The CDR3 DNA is TGTGCCAGCAGCTTGGGACAGGGGGGAGCGGATACGCAGTATTTT. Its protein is CASSLGQGGADTQYF.

The CDR3 bases are TGTGCCAGCAGCCAAGAAGCACTCTATGGCTACACCTTC. This encodes CASSQEALYGYTF. This chain joins TRBV4-2 and TRBJ1-2; D unresolved. Germline CDR1 is LGHNA and CDR2 is YNFKEQ. V was pared by 0 bases and J by 4 bases, with 6 bases between. CDR3 length: 13 residues.

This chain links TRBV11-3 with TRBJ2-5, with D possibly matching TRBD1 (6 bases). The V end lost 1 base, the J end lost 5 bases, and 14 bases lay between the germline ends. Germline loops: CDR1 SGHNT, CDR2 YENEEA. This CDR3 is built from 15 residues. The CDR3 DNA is TGTGCCAGCAGCTTAGGGGTAGGGGGACGGGAGACCCAGTACTTC. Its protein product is CASSLGVGGRETQYF.

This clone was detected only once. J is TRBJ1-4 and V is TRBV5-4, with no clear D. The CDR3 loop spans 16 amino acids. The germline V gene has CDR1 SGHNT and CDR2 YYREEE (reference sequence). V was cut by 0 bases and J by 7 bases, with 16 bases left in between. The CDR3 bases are TGTGCCAGCAGCTTGGGAGGGAGGGCGGTTGGTGAAAAACTGTTTTTT. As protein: CASSLGGRAVGEKLFF. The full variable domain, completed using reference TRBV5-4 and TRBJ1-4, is ETGVTQSPTHLIKTRGQQVTLRCSSQSGHNTVSWYQQALGQGPQFIFQYYREEENGRGNFPPRFSGLQFPNYSSELNVNALELDDSALYLCASSLGGRAVGEKLFFGSGTQLSVL.

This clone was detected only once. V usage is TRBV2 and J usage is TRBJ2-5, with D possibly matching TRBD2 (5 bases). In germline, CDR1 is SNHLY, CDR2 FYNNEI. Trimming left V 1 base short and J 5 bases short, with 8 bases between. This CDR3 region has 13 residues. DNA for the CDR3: TGTGCCAGCAGTGAAGTCGGGGTCGAGACCCAGTACTTC. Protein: CASSEVGVETQYF. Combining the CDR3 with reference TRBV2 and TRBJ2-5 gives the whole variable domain EPEVTQTPSHQVTQMGQEVILRCVPISNHLYFYWYRQILGQKVEFLVSFYNNEISEKSEIFDDQFSVERPDGSNFTLKIRSTKLEDSAMYFCASSEVGVETQYFGPGTRLLVL.

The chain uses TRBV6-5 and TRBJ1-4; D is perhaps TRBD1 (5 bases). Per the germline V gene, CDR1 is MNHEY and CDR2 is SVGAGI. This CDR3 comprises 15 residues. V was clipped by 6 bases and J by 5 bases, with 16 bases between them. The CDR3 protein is CASSQEGRLNEKLFF. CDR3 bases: TGTGCCAGCAGCCAGGAGGGGAGGCTAAATGAAAAACTGTTTTTT.

The CDR3 is CASSPGLAGSYEQYF. DNA for the CDR3: TGTGCCAGCAGCCCGGGACTAGCGGGGAGCTACGAGCAGTACTTC. This sequence joins TRBV3-1 (or the pseudogene TRBV3-2) and TRBJ2-7; 13 bases are a match to TRBD2. Per the germline V gene, CDR1 is LGHDT and CDR2 is YNNKEL (reference sequence). V shed 4 bases, J shed 3 bases, and the junction held 3 bases outside the gene matches. This CDR3 is built from 15 residues.

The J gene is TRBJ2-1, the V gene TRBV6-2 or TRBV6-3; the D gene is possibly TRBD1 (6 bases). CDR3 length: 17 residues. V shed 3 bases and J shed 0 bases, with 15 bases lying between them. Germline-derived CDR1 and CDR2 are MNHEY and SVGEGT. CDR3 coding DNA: TGTGCCAGCAGTTATATAAGGACAGCAGTCTCCTACAATGAGCAGTTCTTC. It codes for CASSYIRTAVSYNEQFF.

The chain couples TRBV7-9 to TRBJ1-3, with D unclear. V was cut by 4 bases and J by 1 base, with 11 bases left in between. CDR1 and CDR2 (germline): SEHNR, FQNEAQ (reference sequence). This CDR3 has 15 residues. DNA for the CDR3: TGTGCCAGCAGCTCCCTTTGGAGATCTGGAAACACCATATATTTT. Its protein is CASSSLWRSGNTIYF.

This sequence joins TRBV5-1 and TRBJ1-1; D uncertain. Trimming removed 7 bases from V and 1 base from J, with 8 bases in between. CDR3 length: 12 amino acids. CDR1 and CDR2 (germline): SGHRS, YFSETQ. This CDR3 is CASGQQNTEAFF. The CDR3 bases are TGCGCCAGCGGGCAGCAGAACACTGAAGCTTTCTTT.

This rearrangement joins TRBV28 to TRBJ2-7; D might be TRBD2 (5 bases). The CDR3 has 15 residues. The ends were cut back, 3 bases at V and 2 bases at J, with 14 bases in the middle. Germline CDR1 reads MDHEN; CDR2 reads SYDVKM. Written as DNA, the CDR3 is TGTGCCAGCAGTTTCCGGGGAGTAACCACCTACGAGCAGTACTTC. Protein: CASSFRGVTTYEQYF.

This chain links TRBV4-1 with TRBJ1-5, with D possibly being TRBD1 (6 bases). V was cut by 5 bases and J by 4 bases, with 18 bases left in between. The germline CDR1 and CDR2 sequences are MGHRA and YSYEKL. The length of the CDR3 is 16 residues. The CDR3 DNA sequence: TGCGCCAGCAGCACTATCGGGGGGCGCCGGAATCAGCCCCAGCATTTT. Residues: CASSTIGGRRNQPQHF.

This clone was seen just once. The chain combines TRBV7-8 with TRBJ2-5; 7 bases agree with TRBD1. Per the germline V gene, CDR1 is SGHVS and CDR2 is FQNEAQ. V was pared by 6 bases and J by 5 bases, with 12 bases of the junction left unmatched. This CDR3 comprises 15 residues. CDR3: CASRPGQATGETQYF. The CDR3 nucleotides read TGTGCCAGCAGACCAGGACAGGCTACCGGGGAGACCCAGTACTTC.

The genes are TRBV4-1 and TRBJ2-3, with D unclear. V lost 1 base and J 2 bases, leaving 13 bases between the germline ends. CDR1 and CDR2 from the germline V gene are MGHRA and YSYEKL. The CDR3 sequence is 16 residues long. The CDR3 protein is CASSQGGIMDTDTQYF. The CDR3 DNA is TGCGCCAGCAGCCAAGGAGGCATCATGGACACAGATACGCAGTATTTT.

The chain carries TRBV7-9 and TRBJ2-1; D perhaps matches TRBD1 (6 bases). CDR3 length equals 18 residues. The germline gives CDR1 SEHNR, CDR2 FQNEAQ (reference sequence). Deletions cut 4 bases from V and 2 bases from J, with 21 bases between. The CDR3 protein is CASSSARGNTITYNEQFF. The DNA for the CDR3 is TGTGCCAGCAGCTCCGCTAGGGGGAATACAATAACCTACAATGAGCAGTTCTTC.

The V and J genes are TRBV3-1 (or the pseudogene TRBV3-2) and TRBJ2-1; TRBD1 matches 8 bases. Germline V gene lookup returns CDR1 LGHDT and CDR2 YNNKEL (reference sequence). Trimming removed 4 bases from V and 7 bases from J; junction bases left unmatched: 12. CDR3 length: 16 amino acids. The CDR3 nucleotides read TGTGCCAGCAGCCCTCGTCTCGGTCAGGGGGCAAATGAGCAGTTCTTC. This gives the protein CASSPRLGQGANEQFF.